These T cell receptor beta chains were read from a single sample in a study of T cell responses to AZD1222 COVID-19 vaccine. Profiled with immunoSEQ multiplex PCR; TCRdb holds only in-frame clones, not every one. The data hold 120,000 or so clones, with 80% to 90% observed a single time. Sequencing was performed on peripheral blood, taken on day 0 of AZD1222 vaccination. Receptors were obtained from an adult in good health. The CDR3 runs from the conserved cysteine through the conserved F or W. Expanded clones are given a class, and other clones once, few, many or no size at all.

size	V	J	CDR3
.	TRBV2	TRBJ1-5	CASSEGARPQHF
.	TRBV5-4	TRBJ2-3	CASSSLPTADTQYF
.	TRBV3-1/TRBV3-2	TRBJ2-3	CASSHGSRGVADTQYF
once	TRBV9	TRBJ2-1	CASSASGGAFNEQFF
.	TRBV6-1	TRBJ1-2	CASSEYRGYGYTF
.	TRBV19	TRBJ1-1	CATFQERQGRTEAFF
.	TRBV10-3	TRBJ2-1	CAISESAVEQFF
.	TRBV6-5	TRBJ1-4	CASRPTGDNEKLFF
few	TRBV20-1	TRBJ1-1	CSASLSSGNTEAFF
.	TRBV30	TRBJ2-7	CAWSRTTSYEQYF
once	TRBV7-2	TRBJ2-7	CASSLAYSGDSFSYEQYF
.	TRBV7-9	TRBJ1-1	CASSLASGVITEAFF
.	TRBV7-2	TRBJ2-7	CASSEPGLPAQYF
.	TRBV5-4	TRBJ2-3	CASSPGLGVITDTQYF
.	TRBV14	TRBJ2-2	CASSRLAIGGTGELFF
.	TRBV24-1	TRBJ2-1	CATSDPTRDEQFF
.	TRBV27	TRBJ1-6	CASRLDRLRDSPLHF
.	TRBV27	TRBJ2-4	CASGTRLAGGSGIQYF
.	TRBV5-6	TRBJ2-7	CASSWDGTYEQYF
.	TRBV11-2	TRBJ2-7	CASSLLDGSYEQYF
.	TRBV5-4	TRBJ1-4	CASSLGDRNEKLFF
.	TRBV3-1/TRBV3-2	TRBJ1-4	CASSPSRGAHEKLFF
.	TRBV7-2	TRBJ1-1	CASSLGTPKMGEAFF
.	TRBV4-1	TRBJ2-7	CASSQDPWTGSYSYGQYF
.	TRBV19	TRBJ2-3	CASSIGGDTQYF
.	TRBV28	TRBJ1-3	CASSLGLSGNTIYF
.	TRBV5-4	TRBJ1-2	CASSSHPKEGNYGYTF
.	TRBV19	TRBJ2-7	CASSTGTGGYEQYF
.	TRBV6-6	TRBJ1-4	CASSKGTAEKLFF
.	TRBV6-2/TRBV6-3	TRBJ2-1	CASSYSPLNYNEQFF
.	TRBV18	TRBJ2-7	CASSDRITYEQYF
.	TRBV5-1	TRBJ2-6	CASSQDRGPGANVLTF
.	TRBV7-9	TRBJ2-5	CASSLKQPRETQYF
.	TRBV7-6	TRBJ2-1	CASSLLGTLIHEQFF
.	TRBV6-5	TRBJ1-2	CASSYGGNRYGYTF